These T cell receptor beta chains were read from a single sample in a study of blood T cell repertoires in COVID-19. Libraries were prepared by immunoSEQ multiplex PCR; TCRdb keeps only in-frame clonotypes and omits some of them. Found here are about 190,000 clones, just under 80% of them singletons; the top ten hold under 3.5%. The sample taken for sequencing was peripheral blood. The receptors originated from a woman of 80 years or more with active or convalescent COVID-19. Each CDR3 is given with its conserved first and last residue. D genes are given only for firm matches. For some rows the clone size is stated as once, few or many, or as a class when expanded; others skip it.

clone size	V gene	D gene	J gene	CDR3 protein	CDR3 DNA
.	TRBV19	TRBD1	TRBJ1-5	CASSRDRASNQPQHF	TGTGCCAGTAGTCGGGACAGGGCAAGCAATCAGCCCCAGCATTTT
once	TRBV15	TRBD1	TRBJ1-4	CATRPDRATNEKLFF	TGTGCCACCAGGCCGGACAGGGCCACTAATGAAAAACTGTTTTTT
.	TRBV18	TRBD1	TRBJ2-7	CASSTGTGQTYEQYF	TGTGCCAGCTCAACAGGGACAGGGCAAACCTACGAGCAGTACTTC
.	TRBV5-4	TRBD2	TRBJ2-5	CASRFGTSGGPETQYF	TGTGCCAGCAGGTTCGGGACTAGCGGGGGCCCTGAGACCCAGTACTTC
once	TRBV28	TRBD2	TRBJ2-2	CASRAGGDTGELFF	TGTGCCAGCAGAGCGGGGGGGGACACCGGGGAGCTGTTTTTT
.	TRBV5-1	.	TRBJ2-6	CASSLNQISGANVLTF	TGCGCCAGCAGCTTGAATCAGATCTCTGGGGCCAACGTCCTGACTTTC
.	TRBV7-2	.	TRBJ1-2	CASSYPGGSYGYTF	TGTGCCAGCAGCTACCCGGGGGGCTCCTATGGCTACACCTTC
.	TRBV4-1	TRBD1	TRBJ2-2	CASSPWTGWNTGELFF	TGCGCCAGCAGTCCATGGACAGGGTGGAACACCGGGGAGCTGTTTTTT
.	TRBV7-8	.	TRBJ1-3	CASTYWGAGNTIYF	TGTGCCAGCACTTACTGGGGGGCTGGAAACACCATATATTTT
.	TRBV9	TRBD1	TRBJ2-5	CASSVAYGTGDQETQYF	TGTGCCAGCAGCGTAGCTTACGGGACAGGGGACCAAGAGACCCAGTACTTC
few	TRBV6-5	.	TRBJ1-5	CASSINRPLNQPQHF	TGTGCCAGCAGCATAAACAGGCCCCTCAATCAGCCCCAGCATTTT
.	TRBV6-5	TRBD1	TRBJ2-5	CASRPGTGTQYF	TGTGCCAGCAGACCCGGGACAGGGACCCAGTACTTC
.	TRBV5-1	TRBD1	TRBJ1-1	CASSPGLTGEIAFF	TGCGCCAGCAGCCCTGGCCTAACAGGGGAAATAGCTTTCTTT
.	TRBV7-2	.	TRBJ1-3	CASSLEQGNTIYF	TGTGCCAGCAGCTTAGAACAGGGAAACACCATATATTTT
.	TRBV10-3	.	TRBJ1-5	CAISESAGAHQPQHF	TGTGCCATCAGTGAGTCGGCAGGGGCCCATCAGCCCCAGCATTTT
few	TRBV28	.	TRBJ1-5	CASTPNYYQPQHF	TGTGCCAGCACCCCAAATTACTATCAGCCCCAGCATTTT
.	TRBV20-1	TRBD2	TRBJ2-7	CSASQLSGVALTYEQYF	TGCAGTGCTAGTCAACTCAGCGGGGTAGCGCTAACCTACGAGCAGTACTTC